These T cell receptor beta chains were read from a single sample in a study of CD8 T cells in ankylosing spondylitis. TCRdb reprocessed the 5' RACE reads via MiXCR and lists one record per CDR3 protein. The top ten clones hold around 3.4% of a sample with more than 500,000 distinct CDR3 sequences, less than 6% of them seen once. The sequencing input was blood, either unsorted or a sorted T cell fraction (not recorded which). The receptor set was obtained from a male donor with ankylosing spondylitis. Both conserved end residues are part of each CDR3. Each record gives: J gene, D gene, clone size, V gene, CDR3 protein, CDR3 DNA. A D gene is named only where the DNA matches it firmly. Clone sizes are given selectively: once, few, many, or a class where the clone is expanded.

J: TRBJ2-2
D: -
size: many
V: TRBV7-6
CDR3: CASSLGAGELFF
DNA: TGTGCCAGCAGCTTAGGGGCCGGGGAGCTGTTTTTT

J: TRBJ1-1
D: -
size: -
V: TRBV18
CDR3: CASSPISPGENTEAFF
DNA: TGTGCCAGCTCACCAATTAGTCCGGGTGAGAACACTGAAGCTTTCTTT

J: TRBJ2-3
D: TRBD2
size: many
V: TRBV6-5
CDR3: CASSSRLAGGTDTQYF
DNA: TGTGCCAGCAGTTCAAGACTAGCGGGAGGCACAGATACGCAGTATTTT

J: TRBJ1-6
D: -
size: many
V: TRBV12-3/TRBV12-4
CDR3: CASSLGGLPLHF
DNA: TGTGCCAGCAGTTTAGGAGGGCTACCCCTCCACTTT

J: TRBJ2-3
D: -
size: many
V: TRBV20-1
CDR3: CSASEGGNTDTQYF
DNA: TGCAGTGCTAGTGAGGGGGGGAACACAGATACGCAGTATTTT

J: TRBJ1-5
D: -
size: many
V: TRBV20-1
CDR3: CSASGQRQQPQHF
DNA: TGCAGTGCTTCTGGACAGCGGCAGCAGCCCCAGCATTTT

J: TRBJ2-2
D: -
size: -
V: TRBV3-1
CDR3: CASSHSYTGELFF
DNA: TGTGCCAGCAGCCACTCTTACACCGGGGAGCTGTTTTTT

J: TRBJ2-5
D: TRBD1
size: many
V: TRBV4-3
CDR3: CASSQDLGTGQETQYF
DNA: TGCGCCAGCAGCCAAGATTTAGGGACAGGGCAAGAGACCCAGTACTTC

J: TRBJ1-4
D: -
size: many
V: TRBV4-2
CDR3: CASSQGQNNEKLFF
DNA: TGTGCCAGCAGCCAAGGGCAGAATAATGAAAAACTGTTTTTT

J: TRBJ2-1
D: -
size: -
V: TRBV10-3
CDR3: CAISAFGGWVSEQFF
DNA: TGTGCCATCAGTGCATTCGGGGGTTGGGTAAGTGAGCAGTTCTTC

J: TRBJ2-7
D: -
size: many
V: TRBV9
CDR3: CASSVGTEPSYEQYF
DNA: TGTGCCAGCAGCGTAGGGACAGAACCCTCCTACGAGCAGTACTTC

J: TRBJ1-1
D: -
size: many
V: TRBV11-2
CDR3: CASSLMAPGTEAFF
DNA: TGTGCCAGCAGCTTAATGGCCCCAGGTACTGAAGCTTTCTTT

J: TRBJ2-2
D: -
size: -
V: TRBV19
CDR3: CASSPGGTANTGELFF
DNA: TGTGCCAGTAGTCCCGGAGGGACAGCGAACACCGGGGAGCTGTTTTTT

J: TRBJ1-1
D: -
size: many
V: TRBV5-5
CDR3: CASNRRAENTEAFF
DNA: TGTGCCAGCAACAGACGGGCCGAGAACACTGAAGCTTTCTTT

J: TRBJ1-5
D: -
size: many
V: TRBV7-8
CDR3: CASSSRGQHLTQHF
DNA: TGTGCCAGCAGCTCCCGGGGGCAGCACCTGACCCAGCATTTT

J: TRBJ1-6
D: -
size: many
V: TRBV3-1
CDR3: CASSQDSSSPLHF
DNA: TGTGCCAGCAGCCAAGATAGTTCGTCACCCCTCCACTTT

J: TRBJ2-1
D: TRBD1
size: -
V: TRBV20-1
CDR3: CSARDGGTGGNEQFF
DNA: TGCAGTGCTAGAGATGGTGGGACAGGGGGAAATGAGCAGTTCTTC

J: TRBJ1-1
D: -
size: -
V: TRBV15
CDR3: CATAGRYNTEAFF
DNA: TGTGCCACCGCAGGACGGTACAACACTGAAGCTTTCTTT

J: TRBJ1-2
D: -
size: many
V: TRBV5-1
CDR3: CASSFDTGSYGYTF
DNA: TGCGCCAGCAGCTTTGACACAGGGAGCTATGGCTACACCTTC

J: TRBJ2-7
D: -
size: -
V: TRBV20-1
CDR3: CSASLREQYF
DNA: TGCAGTGCATCATTGCGCGAGCAGTACTTC

J: TRBJ2-7
D: -
size: many
V: TRBV6-5
CDR3: CASSYSGRALRGYEQYF
DNA: TGTGCCAGCAGTTATTCAGGACGAGCCCTGAGGGGCTACGAGCAGTACTTC

J: TRBJ1-4
D: -
size: many
V: TRBV28
CDR3: CASSLRREALTNEKLFF
DNA: TGTGCCAGCAGTTTGAGGAGGGAAGCTTTAACTAATGAAAAACTGTTTTTT

J: TRBJ1-6
D: -
size: many
V: TRBV2
CDR3: CASSEVRAMDLHF
DNA: TGTGCCAGCAGTGAAGTGCGGGCCATGGACCTCCACTTT

J: TRBJ1-4
D: -
size: many
V: TRBV4-3
CDR3: CASSQAWTTTNEKLFF
DNA: TGCGCCAGCAGCCAAGCCTGGACGACAACTAATGAAAAACTGTTTTTT

J: TRBJ1-5
D: -
size: many
V: TRBV12-3/TRBV12-4
CDR3: CASSLALQEGQPQHF
DNA: TGTGCCAGCAGTTTAGCGCTACAGGAAGGCCAGCCCCAGCATTTT

J: TRBJ2-5
D: TRBD2
size: many
V: TRBV9
CDR3: CASSPGLAGQETQYF
DNA: TGTGCCAGCAGCCCAGGACTAGCGGGGCAAGAGACCCAGTACTTC

J: TRBJ2-1
D: -
size: -
V: TRBV28
CDR3: CASSRLRRGNEQFF
DNA: TGTGCCAGCAGTAGACTGCGCCGGGGGAATGAGCAGTTCTTC

J: TRBJ2-5
D: -
size: -
V: TRBV20-1
CDR3: CSARKSRVGSETQYF
DNA: TGCAGTGCTAGGAAATCAAGGGTTGGCTCGGAGACCCAGTACTTC

J: TRBJ1-1
D: -
size: many
V: TRBV10-3
CDR3: CAISDTLDTEAFF
DNA: TGTGCCATCAGTGACACCCTAGACACTGAAGCTTTCTTT

J: TRBJ2-5
D: -
size: many
V: TRBV9
CDR3: CASSTSGRPWRETQYF
DNA: TGTGCCAGCAGCACTTCGGGACGACCCTGGAGAGAGACCCAGTACTTC

J: TRBJ2-5
D: -
size: few
V: TRBV7-9
CDR3: CASSKGTHQETQYF
DNA: TGTGCCAGCTCCAAGGGGACCCACCAAGAGACCCAGTACTTC

J: TRBJ1-4
D: -
size: many
V: TRBV7-9
CDR3: CASSPTGFNEKLFF
DNA: TGTGCCAGCAGCCCCACAGGGTTTAATGAAAAACTGTTTTTT

J: TRBJ2-1
D: TRBD2
size: many
V: TRBV20-1
CDR3: CSAEGLAMYNEQFF
DNA: TGCAGTGCTGAGGGACTAGCGATGTACAATGAGCAGTTCTTC

J: TRBJ1-6
D: TRBD1
size: many
V: TRBV28
CDR3: CASSSPDRAVGSPLHF
DNA: TGTGCCAGCAGTTCTCCCGACAGGGCGGTTGGATCACCCCTCCACTTT

J: TRBJ1-2
D: -
size: many
V: TRBV27
CDR3: CASSLRSNYGYTF
DNA: TGTGCCAGCAGTTTACGGTCAAACTATGGCTACACCTTC

J: TRBJ2-1
D: -
size: -
V: TRBV20-1
CDR3: CSGATGYNEQFF
DNA: TGCAGTGGGGCGACGGGGTACAATGAGCAGTTCTTC

J: TRBJ2-1
D: -
size: -
V: TRBV21-1
CDR3: CASSKRVVAKNQQFF
DNA: TGTGCCAGCAGCAAAAGGGTCGTGGCGAAAAATCAGCAGTTCTTC

J: TRBJ2-7
D: -
size: few
V: TRBV4-3
CDR3: CASSQDYLMGGQYF
DNA: TGCGCCAGCAGCCAAGACTACCTCATGGGAGGGCAGTACTTC

J: TRBJ2-5
D: -
size: -
V: TRBV7-2
CDR3: CASSPTRVETQYF
DNA: TGTGCCAGCAGCCCAACACGGGTAGAGACCCAGTACTTC

J: TRBJ2-1
D: TRBD2
size: many
V: TRBV28
CDR3: CASRPRLAGPDEQFF
DNA: TGTGCCAGCAGGCCCCGACTAGCGGGACCCGATGAGCAGTTCTTC

J: TRBJ2-2
D: -
size: many
V: TRBV7-8
CDR3: CASSLRIRPQNTGELFF
DNA: TGTGCCAGCAGCTTACGAATTAGACCCCAAAACACCGGGGAGCTGTTTTTT

J: TRBJ2-7
D: TRBD1
size: many
V: TRBV5-1
CDR3: CASSLLTGVYEQYF
DNA: TGCGCCAGCAGCTTGTTGACAGGGGTTTACGAGCAGTACTTC

J: TRBJ1-1
D: TRBD1
size: many
V: TRBV20-1
CDR3: CSARDGTGGSRAFF
DNA: TGCAGTGCTAGAGACGGGACAGGGGGCTCCCGAGCTTTCTTT

J: TRBJ2-1
D: -
size: many
V: TRBV24-1
CDR3: CATAGDHNEQFF
DNA: TGTGCCACCGCCGGCGACCACAATGAGCAGTTCTTC

J: TRBJ2-7
D: TRBD2
size: many
V: TRBV10-3
CDR3: CAISGGLAVPGEQYF
DNA: TGTGCCATCAGTGGGGGCCTAGCGGTCCCGGGAGAGCAGTACTTC

J: TRBJ1-2
D: -
size: many
V: TRBV4-1
CDR3: CASSQPRVALPNYGYTF
DNA: TGCGCCAGCAGCCAACCTCGGGTGGCGCTCCCTAACTATGGCTACACCTTC

J: TRBJ2-1
D: -
size: many
V: TRBV5-1
CDR3: CASSLEQGWNEQFF
DNA: TGCGCCAGCAGCTTGGAGCAGGGATGGAATGAGCAGTTCTTC

J: TRBJ2-2
D: TRBD1
size: -
V: TRBV28
CDR3: CTSCLTQGVEAGTGELFF
DNA: TGTACCAGCTGTTTAACACAGGGGGTCGAGGCGGGCACCGGGGAGCTGTTTTTT

J: TRBJ2-1
D: -
size: few
V: TRBV9
CDR3: CASSVELFGEQFF
DNA: TGTGCCAGCAGCGTGGAACTATTCGGTGAGCAGTTCTTC

J: TRBJ2-7
D: -
size: few
V: TRBV6-2/TRBV6-3
CDR3: CASSYRGRSYEQYF
DNA: TGTGCCAGCAGTTACAGGGGTAGATCCTACGAGCAGTACTTC

J: TRBJ1-2
D: TRBD1
size: many
V: TRBV9
CDR3: CASSPRTGSYGYTF
DNA: TGTGCCAGCAGCCCTCGGACAGGGAGCTATGGCTACACCTTC

J: TRBJ1-2
D: -
size: many
V: TRBV15
CDR3: CATSESIYGYTF
DNA: TGTGCCACCAGCGAATCAATCTATGGCTACACCTTC

J: TRBJ2-5
D: -
size: many
V: TRBV28
CDR3: CASSLATGAEETQYF
DNA: TGTGCCAGCAGTTTAGCGACAGGCGCGGAAGAGACCCAGTACTTC

J: TRBJ2-5
D: -
size: many
V: TRBV24-1
CDR3: CATSDAKGGRVETQYF
DNA: TGTGCCACCAGTGATGCTAAGGGGGGGAGGGTTGAGACCCAGTACTTC